The rows below give T cell receptor beta chains drawn from one sample of a study of Tregs in tolerant kidney transplant recipients. Some clones are missing from TCRdb's copy, which holds only in-frame ones; the method was immunoSEQ multiplex PCR. The sample includes fewer than 100,000 clones, more than 85% of them seen just once. This specimen was Tregs from blood, taken before the transplant. The receptor set was obtained from a human donor who received a combined kidney and bone marrow transplant. CDR3s include the opening cysteine and the closing phenylalanine or tryptophan.

V: TRBV28; J: TRBJ2-6; CDR3: CASKIGTGFSGANVLTF
V: TRBV6-4; J: TRBJ2-1; CDR3: CASSSGANNEQFF
V: TRBV5-4; J: TRBJ2-1; CDR3: CASSLGGGLHRNEQFF
V: TRBV11-2; J: TRBJ1-1; CDR3: CASSARQGPNTEAFF
V: TRBV10-3; J: TRBJ2-3; CDR3: CAISGQGANLQYF
V: TRBV28; J: TRBJ2-7; CDR3: CASSSGQGASYEQYF
V: TRBV28; J: TRBJ2-7; CDR3: CASSGSRDLYYEQYF
V: TRBV5-4; J: TRBJ1-1; CDR3: CASSLGSLNTEAFF
V: TRBV5-1; J: TRBJ2-3; CDR3: CASSLGLAGSQDTQYF
V: TRBV2; J: TRBJ1-5; CDR3: CASSGGPNSNQPQHF
V: TRBV28; J: TRBJ1-2; CDR3: CASSLASNYGYTF
V: TRBV9; J: TRBJ2-3; CDR3: CASSLRHLITDTQYF
V: TRBV2; J: TRBJ2-1; CDR3: CASSEPSKRIEQFF
V: TRBV29-1; J: TRBJ1-1; CDR3: CSGAFRGAGSEAFF
V: TRBV7-2; J: TRBJ2-5; CDR3: CASSNGAQTSGAQETQYF
V: TRBV5-1; J: TRBJ1-1; CDR3: CASRDRDRVPEAFF
V: TRBV28; J: TRBJ2-7; CDR3: CASRPSRDRGHEQYF
V: TRBV29-1; J: TRBJ1-1; CDR3: CSVEPYMGGTEAFF
V: TRBV4-1; J: TRBJ2-7; CDR3: CASSQGVRGRDEQYF
V: TRBV28; J: TRBJ2-7; CDR3: CASRISRYRGSEQYF
V: TRBV30; J: TRBJ2-1; CDR3: CAFRGGRGTYNEQFF
V: TRBV30; J: TRBJ1-2; CDR3: CAWSVPGYGYTF
V: TRBV27; J: TRBJ2-7; CDR3: CASGGDRDPYEQYF
V: TRBV9; J: TRBJ2-4; CDR3: CASSVAPGDKNIQYF
V: TRBV27; J: TRBJ1-1; CDR3: CASTTGLHMNTEAFF